The TCR beta chain under discussion was sequenced for a study of blood T cell repertoires in COVID-19. Study-level information: COVID-19 samples from acute and convalescent phases originated in the United States, Italy and Spain. T cells, B-cell-depleted T cells, or PBMCs supplied cDNA or gDNA.

The V gene lost 1 base and the J gene lost 2 bases, with 19 bases spanning the gap. Germline V gene sequence: CDR1 SGHRS, CDR2 YFSETQ. The CDR3 has 17 residues. The protocol was immunoSEQ multiplex PCR, while the TCRdb copy is restricted to in-frame clones and leaves out a portion. This table holds nearly 90,000 clones, about 91% found once. There are a few counts of this clone. Sequenced input: peripheral blood. This chain connects TRBV5-1 to TRBJ2-7; weak D call: TRBD1 (7 bases). This sequence originates from a man aged 60 to 69 with acute or convalescent COVID-19. CDR3 in amino acids: CASSLSGGQDLAYEQYF. In nucleotides, the CDR3 is TGCGCCAGCAGCTTGTCAGGGGGGCAGGATCTTGCCTACGAGCAGTACTTC.